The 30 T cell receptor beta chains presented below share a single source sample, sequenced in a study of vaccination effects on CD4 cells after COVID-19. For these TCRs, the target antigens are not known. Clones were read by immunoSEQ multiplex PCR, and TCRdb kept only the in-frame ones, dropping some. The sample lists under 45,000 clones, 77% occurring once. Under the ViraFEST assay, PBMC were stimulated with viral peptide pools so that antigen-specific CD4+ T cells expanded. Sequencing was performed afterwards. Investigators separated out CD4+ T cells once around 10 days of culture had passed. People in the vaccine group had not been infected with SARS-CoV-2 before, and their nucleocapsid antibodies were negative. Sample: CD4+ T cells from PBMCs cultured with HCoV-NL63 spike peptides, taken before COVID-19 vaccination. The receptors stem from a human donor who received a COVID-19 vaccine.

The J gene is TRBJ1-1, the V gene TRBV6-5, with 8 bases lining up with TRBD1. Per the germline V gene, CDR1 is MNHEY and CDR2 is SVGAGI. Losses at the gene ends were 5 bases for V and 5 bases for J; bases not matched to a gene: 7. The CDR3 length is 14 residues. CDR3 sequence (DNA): TGTGCCAGCAGTCCTCCAGGGGGCCGAACTGAAGCTTTCTTT. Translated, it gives CASSPPGGRTEAFF.

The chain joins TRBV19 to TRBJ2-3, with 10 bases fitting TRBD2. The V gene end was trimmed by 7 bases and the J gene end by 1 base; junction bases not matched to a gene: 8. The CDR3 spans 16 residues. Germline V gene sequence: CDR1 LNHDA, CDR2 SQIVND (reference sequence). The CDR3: CASIKRGGRGTDTQYF. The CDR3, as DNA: TGTGCCAGTATCAAGCGGGGGGGCCGTGGCACAGATACGCAGTATTTT.

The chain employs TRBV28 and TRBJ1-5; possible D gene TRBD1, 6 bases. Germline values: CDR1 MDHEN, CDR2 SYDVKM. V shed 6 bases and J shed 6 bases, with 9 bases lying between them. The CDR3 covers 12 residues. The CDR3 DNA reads TGTGCCAGCAGGACAGGTACTCAGCCCCAGCATTTT. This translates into CASRTGTQPQHF.

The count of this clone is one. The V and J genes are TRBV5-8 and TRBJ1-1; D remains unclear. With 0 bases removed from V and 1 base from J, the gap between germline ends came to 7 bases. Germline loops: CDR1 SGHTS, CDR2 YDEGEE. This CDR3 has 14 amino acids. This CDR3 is CASSLGDTNTEAFF. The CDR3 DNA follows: TGTGCCAGCAGCTTGGGGGATACGAACACTGAAGCTTTCTTT. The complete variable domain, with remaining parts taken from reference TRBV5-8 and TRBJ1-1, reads EAGVTQSPTHLIKTRGQQATLRCSPISGHTSVYWYQQALGLGLQFLLWYDEGEERNRGNFPPRFSGRQFPNYSSELNVNALELEDSALYLCASSLGDTNTEAFFGQGTRLTVV.

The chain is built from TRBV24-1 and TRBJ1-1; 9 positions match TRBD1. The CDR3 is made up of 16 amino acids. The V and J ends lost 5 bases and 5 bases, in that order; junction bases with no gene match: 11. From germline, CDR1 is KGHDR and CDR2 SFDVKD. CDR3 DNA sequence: TGTGCCACCAGTGCCCCTACGGGACAGGGAGGGACTGAAGCTTTCTTT. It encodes CATSAPTGQGGTEAFF.

The CDR3 loop reads CASSFSGTSTDTQYF. CDR3 sequence (DNA): TGTGCCAGCAGCTTTTCCGGGACTAGCACAGATACGCAGTATTTT. The chain carries TRBV7-2 and TRBJ2-3; D is possibly TRBD2 (6 bases). Trimming shortened V by 3 bases and J by 0 bases, and 10 bases separated the two germline ends. This CDR3 has 15 residues. CDR1 is SGHTA, CDR2 FQGNSA, per germline.

The CDR3 bases are TGTGCCAGCAGTGCCGGTCAGGGAGGAATGATCTCACCCCTCCACTTT. Protein product: CASSAGQGGMISPLHF. The V gene is TRBV5-5, the J gene TRBJ1-6; tentatively, D is TRBD1 (5 bases). Trimming left V 5 bases short and J 10 bases short, with 22 bases between. Germline CDR1 is SGHKS and CDR2 is YYEKEE (reference sequence). The CDR3 spans 16 residues.

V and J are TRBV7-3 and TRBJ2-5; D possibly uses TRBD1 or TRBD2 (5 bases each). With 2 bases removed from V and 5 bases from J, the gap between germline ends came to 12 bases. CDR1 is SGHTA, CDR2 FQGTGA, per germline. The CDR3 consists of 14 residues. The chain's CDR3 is CASSLSGTGETQYF. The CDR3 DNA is TGTGCCAGCAGCTTATCTGGGACGGGCGAGACCCAGTACTTC.

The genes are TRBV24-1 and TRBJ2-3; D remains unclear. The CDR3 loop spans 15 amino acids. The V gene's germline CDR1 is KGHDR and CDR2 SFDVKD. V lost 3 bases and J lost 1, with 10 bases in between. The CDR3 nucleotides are TGTGCCACCAGTGATCCTACCCCAGGCACAGATACGCAGTATTTT. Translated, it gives CATSDPTPGTDTQYF.

CDR3 nucleotides: TGTGCCTGGAGTGTTGGCTCAGGGGAGGATGAAGCTTTCTTT. Its protein is CAWSVGSGEDEAFF. This chain connects TRBV30 to TRBJ1-1; a weak D match, TRBD1 (6 bases). Germline V gene data show CDR1 as GTSNPN and CDR2 as SVGIG (reference sequence). The length of the CDR3 is 14 residues. Between the trimmed V and J ends, which lost 0 bases and 7 bases, there was a span of 15 bases.

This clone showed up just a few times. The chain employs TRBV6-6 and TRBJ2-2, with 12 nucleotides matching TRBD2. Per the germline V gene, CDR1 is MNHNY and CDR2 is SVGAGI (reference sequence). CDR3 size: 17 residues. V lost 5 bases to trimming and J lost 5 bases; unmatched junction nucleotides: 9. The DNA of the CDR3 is TGTGCCAGCAGTCGCTCTAGCGGGGGGGCCGGGACCGGGGAGCTGTTTTTT. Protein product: CASSRSSGGAGTGELFF.

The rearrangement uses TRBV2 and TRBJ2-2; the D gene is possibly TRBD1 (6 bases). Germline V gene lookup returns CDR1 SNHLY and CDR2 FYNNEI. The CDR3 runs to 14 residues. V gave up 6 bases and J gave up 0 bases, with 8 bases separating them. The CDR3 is CASRQGTNTGELFF. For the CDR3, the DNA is TGTGCCAGCAGACAGGGTACGAACACCGGGGAGCTGTTTTTT.

CDR3 sequence: CASSPPWGANVLTF. CDR3 nucleotides: TGTGCCAGCAGCCCACCCTGGGGGGCCAACGTCCTGACTTTC. This chain links TRBV6-5 with TRBJ2-6; no reliable D call. This CDR3 is 14 amino acids long. Germline V gene sequence: CDR1 MNHEY, CDR2 SVGAGI. The germline V and J ends were trimmed by 6 bases and 4 bases, with 10 bases remaining between them.

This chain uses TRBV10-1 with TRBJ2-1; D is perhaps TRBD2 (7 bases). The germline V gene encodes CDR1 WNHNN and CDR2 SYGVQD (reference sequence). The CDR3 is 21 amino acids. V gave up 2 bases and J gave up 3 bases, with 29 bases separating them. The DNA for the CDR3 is TGCGCCAGCAGTGAGGGTCATCTACGGGGGGCCCAGAAGGAAGACTACAATGAGCAGTTCTTC. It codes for CASSEGHLRGAQKEDYNEQFF.

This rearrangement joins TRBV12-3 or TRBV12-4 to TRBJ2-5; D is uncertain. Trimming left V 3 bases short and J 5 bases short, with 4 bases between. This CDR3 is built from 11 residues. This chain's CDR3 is CASSFSETQYF. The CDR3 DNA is TGTGCCAGCAGTTTTTCCGAGACCCAGTACTTC.

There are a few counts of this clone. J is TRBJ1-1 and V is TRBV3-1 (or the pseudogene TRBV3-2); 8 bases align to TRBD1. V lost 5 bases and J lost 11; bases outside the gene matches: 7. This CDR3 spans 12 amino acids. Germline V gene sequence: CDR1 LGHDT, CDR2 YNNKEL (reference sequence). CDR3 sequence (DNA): TGTGCCAGCAGCACCAGGGGGCGCGAGGCTTTCTTT. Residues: CASSTRGREAFF.

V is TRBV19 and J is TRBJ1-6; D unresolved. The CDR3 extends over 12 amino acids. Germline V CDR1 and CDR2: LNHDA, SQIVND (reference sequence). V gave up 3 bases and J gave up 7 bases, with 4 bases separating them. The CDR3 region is CASSIINSPLHF. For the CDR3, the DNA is TGTGCCAGTAGTATTATCAATTCACCCCTCCACTTT.

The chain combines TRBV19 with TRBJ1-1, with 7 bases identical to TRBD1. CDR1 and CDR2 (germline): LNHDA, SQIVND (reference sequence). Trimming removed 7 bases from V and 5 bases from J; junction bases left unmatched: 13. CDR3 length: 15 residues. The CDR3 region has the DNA TGTGCCAGTATTTGGTTTTCAGGGGGAGGTACTGAAGCTTTCTTT. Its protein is CASIWFSGGGTEAFF.

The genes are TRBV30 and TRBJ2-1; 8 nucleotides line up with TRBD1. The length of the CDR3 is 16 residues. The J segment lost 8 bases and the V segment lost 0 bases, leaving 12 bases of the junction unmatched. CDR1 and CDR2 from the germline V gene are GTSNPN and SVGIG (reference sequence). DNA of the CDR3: TGTGCCTGGAGTGTACAGAAGGACAGGGAATTCGATGAGCAGTTCTTC. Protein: CAWSVQKDREFDEQFF.

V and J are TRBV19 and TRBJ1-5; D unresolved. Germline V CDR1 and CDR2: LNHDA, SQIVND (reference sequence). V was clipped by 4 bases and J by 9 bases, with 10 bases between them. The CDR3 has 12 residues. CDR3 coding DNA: TGTGCCAGTAGTAAGGGTCCGGGGCCCCAGCATTTT. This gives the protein CASSKGPGPQHF.

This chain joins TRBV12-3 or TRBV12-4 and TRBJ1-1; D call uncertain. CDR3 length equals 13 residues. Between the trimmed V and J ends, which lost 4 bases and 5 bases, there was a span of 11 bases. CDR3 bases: TGTGCCAGCAGTTCAGAGCAGTGGACTGAAGCTTTCTTT. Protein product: CASSSEQWTEAFF.

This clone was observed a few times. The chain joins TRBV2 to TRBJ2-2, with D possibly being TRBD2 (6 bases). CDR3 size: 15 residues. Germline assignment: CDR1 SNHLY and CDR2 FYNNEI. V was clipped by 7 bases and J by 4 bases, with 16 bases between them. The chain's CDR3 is CASTPFGGFTGELFF. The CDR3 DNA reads TGTGCCAGCACCCCCTTCGGAGGGTTCACCGGGGAGCTGTTTTTT. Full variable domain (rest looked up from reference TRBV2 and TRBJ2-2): EPEVTQTPSHQVTQMGQEVILRCVPISNHLYFYWYRQILGQKVEFLVSFYNNEISEKSEIFDDQFSVERPDGSNFTLKIRSTKLEDSAMYFCASTPFGGFTGELFFGEGSRLTVL.

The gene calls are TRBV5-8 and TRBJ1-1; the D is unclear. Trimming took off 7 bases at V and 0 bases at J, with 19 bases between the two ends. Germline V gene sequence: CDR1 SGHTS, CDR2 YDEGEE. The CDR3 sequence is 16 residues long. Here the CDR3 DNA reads TGTGCCAGCCCCACCTATCCACGGACGGTGAACACTGAAGCTTTCTTT. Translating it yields CASPTYPRTVNTEAFF.

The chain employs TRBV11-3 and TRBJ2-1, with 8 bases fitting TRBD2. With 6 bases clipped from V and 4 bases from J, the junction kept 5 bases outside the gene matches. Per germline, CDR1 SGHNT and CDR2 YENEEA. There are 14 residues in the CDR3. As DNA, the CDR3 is TGTGCCAGCAGTTCGACGGGGGGGTACAATGAGCAGTTCTTC. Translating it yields CASSSTGGYNEQFF.

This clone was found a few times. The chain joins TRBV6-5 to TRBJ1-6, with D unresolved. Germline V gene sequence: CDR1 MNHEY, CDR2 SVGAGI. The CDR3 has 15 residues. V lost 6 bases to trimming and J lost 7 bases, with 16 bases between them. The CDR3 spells CASRPLPHGNSPLHF. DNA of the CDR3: TGTGCCAGCAGGCCTCTCCCCCATGGGAATTCACCCCTCCACTTT.

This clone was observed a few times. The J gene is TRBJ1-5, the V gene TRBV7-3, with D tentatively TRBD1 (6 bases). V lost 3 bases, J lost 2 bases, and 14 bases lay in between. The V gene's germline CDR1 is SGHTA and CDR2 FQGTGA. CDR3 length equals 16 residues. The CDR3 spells CASSFVPGHRNQPQHF. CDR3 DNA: TGTGCCAGCAGCTTTGTCCCGGGACACCGCAATCAGCCCCAGCATTTT.

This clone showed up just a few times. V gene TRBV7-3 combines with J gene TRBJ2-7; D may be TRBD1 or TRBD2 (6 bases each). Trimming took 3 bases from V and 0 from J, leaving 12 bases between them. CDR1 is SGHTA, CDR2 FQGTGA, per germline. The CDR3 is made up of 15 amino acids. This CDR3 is CASSFGGTHSYEQYV. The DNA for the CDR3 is TGTGCCAGCAGCTTCGGCGGGACACACTCCTACGAGCAGTACGTC.

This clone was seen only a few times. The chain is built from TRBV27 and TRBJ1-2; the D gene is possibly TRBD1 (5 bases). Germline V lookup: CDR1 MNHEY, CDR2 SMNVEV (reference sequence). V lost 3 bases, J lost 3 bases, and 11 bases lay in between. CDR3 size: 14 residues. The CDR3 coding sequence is TGTGCCAGCAGTTTTGGTCAGGGAGACTATGGCTACACCTTC. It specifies CASSFGQGDYGYTF.

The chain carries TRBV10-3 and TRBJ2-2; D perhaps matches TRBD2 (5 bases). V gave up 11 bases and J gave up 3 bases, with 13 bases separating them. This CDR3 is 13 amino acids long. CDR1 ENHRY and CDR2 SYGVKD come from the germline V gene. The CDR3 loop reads CAVLDGDTGELFF. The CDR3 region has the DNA TGTGCCGTTCTCGACGGGGACACCGGGGAGCTGTTTTTT.

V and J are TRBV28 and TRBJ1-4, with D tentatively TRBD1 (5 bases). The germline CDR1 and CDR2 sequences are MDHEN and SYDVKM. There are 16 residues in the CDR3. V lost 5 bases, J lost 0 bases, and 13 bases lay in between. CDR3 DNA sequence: TGTGCCAGCAGTCAGCCCCCAGGGCCAACTAATGAAAAACTGTTTTTT. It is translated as CASSQPPGPTNEKLFF.